The present T cell receptor beta chain was sequenced within a study of T-cell memory formation after mild COVID-19. This clonotype was counted between two and nine times. TCRdb fed the 5' RACE reads into MiXCR, producing one record per CDR3 protein. The sample holds 400,000 to 500,000 distinct CDR3 sequences; 20% to 25% are singletons and the top ten take around 8.7%. V lost 2 bases, J lost 0 bases, and 5 bases lay in between. The CDR3 length is 14 residues. V usage is TRBV12-3 or TRBV12-4 and J usage is TRBJ2-4, with D uncertain. The TCR comes from an adult woman who had mild COVID-19 (a few samples of this study predate the infection). Cell type and time point are not known. Sequenced sample: PBMCs or a T cell subset sorted from them (not recorded which). CDR3 DNA: TGTGCCAGCAGTTTAAACCTAGCCAAAAACATTCAGTACTTC. This gives the protein CASSLNLAKNIQYF.